These T cell receptor beta chains were read from a single sample in a study of cytomegalovirus exposure and HLA in healthy donors. Produced via immunoSEQ multiplex PCR; TCRdb's table is partial and in-frame only. Of fewer than 110,000 clones detected, around 65% appear once; the ten largest clones hold 2.5% to 4%. What was sequenced was PBMCs. These receptors came from a woman in her forties or fifties in good health and CMV-seronegative. The CDR3 runs from the conserved cysteine through the conserved F or W. The D gene is left open where the match is weak. Clone size is not always given. Where it is, it says once, few, many or a class for expanded clones.

D	size	length	V	J	CDR3	DNA
NA	NA	14	TRBV7-2	TRBJ2-3	CASSLEPIADTQYF	TGTGCCAGCAGCTTAGAACCTATTGCAGATACGCAGTATTTT
TRBD2	NA	15	TRBV2	TRBJ2-1	CASTLAGSYANEQFF	TGTGCCAGCACACTAGCGGGGTCTTATGCCAATGAGCAGTTCTTC
NA	NA	12	TRBV7-6	TRBJ2-7	CASMGATYEQYF	TGTGCCAGCATGGGGGCCACCTACGAGCAGTACTTC
TRBD1	NA	18	TRBV19	TRBJ1-5	CASIISVGSGQGGQPQHF	TGTGCCAGTATTATAAGTGTAGGGTCGGGACAGGGTGGACAGCCCCAGCATTTT
NA	NA	13	TRBV29-1	TRBJ2-5	CSVLYSQQETQYF	TGCAGCGTTTTATACAGCCAACAAGAGACCCAGTACTTC
TRBD1	NA	16	TRBV6-6	TRBJ2-5	CASSPGTGGVGETQYF	TGTGCCAGCAGTCCCGGGACAGGGGGTGTTGGGGAGACCCAGTACTTC
TRBD2	few	14	TRBV13	TRBJ2-7	CASSLKAGGDEQYF	TGTGCCAGCAGCTTAAAAGCGGGAGGTGACGAGCAGTACTTC
TRBD1	NA	14	TRBV4-1	TRBJ2-1	CASRRRAGGDEQFF	TGCGCCAGCAGGCGCCGAGCAGGGGGTGATGAGCAGTTCTTC
NA	NA	12	TRBV7-8	TRBJ1-1	CASHPTTGIAFF	TGTGCCAGCCACCCGACCACAGGGATAGCTTTCTTT
NA	few	14	TRBV5-1	TRBJ2-3	CASSLTGVGNTQYF	TGCGCCAGCAGCTTAACGGGAGTAGGAAATACGCAGTATTTT